This TCR beta chain was found in a study of T cells expressing NK-cell markers. The wider study: Seven donors tested HCMV-seropositive and one tested seronegative among the eight sequenced. Study results and limitations: A range of about 1.0-7.0% of CD8+ T cells consisted of dominant NKG2C+ clonotypes in 5 to 7 donors.

TCR beta cDNA was generated via 5'RACE template switching incorporating UMIs. One entry per CDR3 protein, without DNA, is what TCRdb gives after re-calling the 5' RACE reads. This sample's clone table lists 500,000 to 600,000 distinct CDR3 sequences. About this clonotype: Its antigen is as yet unknown.

This CDR3 is 14 amino acids long. In germline, CDR1 is DFQATT, CDR2 SNEGSKA (reference sequence). The sample consisted of blood T cells: a sorted CD56 or NKG2C T cell subset, CD4+ or CD8+ T cells, or bulk PBMC T cells (not recorded which). The clonotype originates from a young man in good health. V usage is TRBV20-1 and J usage is TRBJ2-2; lacking DNA, the TRBD2 call made by TCRdb goes unchecked. CDR3 sequence reads: CSARSGGLTGELFF.